This T cell receptor (beta chain) is drawn from a study of blood T cell repertoires in COVID-19. Here immunoSEQ multiplex PCR was the method, and the copy in TCRdb shows in-frame clones only, minus some. The sample shows nearly 400,000 clones, nearly 90% of them seen only once. The receptor was isolated from a woman aged 30 to 39 who had recovered from COVID-19. The sequencing input was PBMCs or T cells enriched from blood (not recorded which).

As DNA, the CDR3 is TGTGCCAGCACCATAGAGCGGGGGGCCCTCAATGAGCAGTTCTTC. Translation: CASTIERGALNEQFF. V usage is TRBV6-7 and J usage is TRBJ2-1, with 9 bases fitting TRBD2. TRBV6-7 is given ORF status, its function remaining uncertain. CDR3 length: 15 residues. With V trimmed by 7 bases and J by 6 bases, 10 bases remained unmatched.